This TCR beta chain derives from a study of OX40 agonist ivuxolimab in advanced cancers. Comment on this clone: Its antigen is still unknown.

General study findings and limits: Both CD4+ and CD8+ T cell populations in blood had undergone clonal expansion by week 6 at 0.1 to 3.0 mg/kg. Antigens targeted by the expanded peripheral T cells were not determined.

Measured with immunoSEQ multiplex PCR; TCRdb has only the in-frame clones, and not every one. The sample yields tens of thousands of clones, about 90% seen once. The CDR3 contains 15 residues. Germline V gives CDR1 SGHVS, CDR2 FQNEAQ. V shed 5 bases and J shed 3 bases, with 14 bases lying between them. This TCR derives from an adult with an advanced solid tumor such as melanoma, head and neck, liver or kidney cancer. Source: CD4+ or CD8+ T cells sorted from blood, taken in a trial of the OX40 agonist ivuxolimab. The chain employs TRBV7-8 and TRBJ1-5; D remains unclear. DNA for the CDR3: TGTGCCAGCAGCCCTAGGACTTTCTACAATCAGCCCCAGCATTTT. Translating gives CASSPRTFYNQPQHF. Supplemented by reference TRBV7-8 and TRBJ1-5, the full variable domain reads GAGVSQSPRYKVAKRGQDVALRCDPISGHVSLFWYQQALGQGPEFLTYFQNEAQLDKSGLPSDRFFAERPEGSVSTLKIQRTQQEDSAVYLCASSPRTFYNQPQHFGDGTRLSIL.